Listed below are T cell receptor beta chains from one sample, sequenced in a study of Ad26.COV2.S vaccination and SARS-CoV-2 variants. Profiled with immunoSEQ multiplex PCR; TCRdb holds only in-frame clones, not every one. The sample has approximately 360,000 clones; about four fifths are singletons. The sequences come from peripheral blood, collected in a trial of Ad26.COV2.S vaccine versus placebo. The receptors here all came from a person between 18 and 60 years old who received the Ad26.COV2.S COVID-19 vaccine or a placebo. The CDR3 runs from the conserved cysteine through the conserved F or W. D genes are given only for firm matches. Clone size, where shown, is once, few, many, or a class for clones that have expanded.

abundance	j_gene	d_gene	v_gene	CDR3nt	CDR3aa
.	TRBJ1-1	.	TRBV6-5	TGTGCCAGCAGACCTCTCCCTGAGGGAGGCACTGAAGCTTTCTTT	CASRPLPEGGTEAFF
.	TRBJ2-1	TRBD2	TRBV4-1	TGCGCCAGCACTGAGCGGGAGTCCCCCTACAATGAGCAGTTCTTC	CASTERESPYNEQFF
once	TRBJ2-7	.	TRBV5-1	TGCGCCAGCAGCATGGGGGGACGGATCTACGAGCAGTACTTC	CASSMGGRIYEQYF
.	TRBJ1-1	TRBD1	TRBV30	TGTGCCTGGAGGGTGACAGGGGGTACGACTGAAGCTTTCTTT	CAWRVTGGTTEAFF
.	TRBJ2-3	.	TRBV4-1	TGCGCCAGCAGGCCAAGGGGTGGGCAGGCAGATACGCAGTATTTT	CASRPRGGQADTQYF
.	TRBJ2-7	.	TRBV23-1	TGCGCCAGCAGTCTATTGAGAGTCGGGTCGGCGGGTGAGCAGTACTTC	CASSLLRVGSAGEQYF
.	TRBJ1-1	.	TRBV5-1	TGCGCCAGCAGCCTGGAAGGGGCAGCTGAAGCTTTCTTT	CASSLEGAAEAFF
.	TRBJ2-2	.	TRBV5-1	TGCGCCAGCAGCTCCTTAATCGGCACCGGGGAGCTGTTTTTT	CASSSLIGTGELFF
.	TRBJ2-1	.	TRBV7-6	TGTGCCAGCAGCTCGAGGGGCGGACAGAACTACAATGAGCAGTTCTTC	CASSSRGGQNYNEQFF
.	TRBJ1-6	.	TRBV20-1	TGCAGTGCTAGTCCCGGAGCCTATTATAATTCACCCCTCCACTTT	CSASPGAYYNSPLHF
few	TRBJ1-2	.	TRBV6-5	TGTGCCAGCAGCGCGACGGCTAACTATGGCTACACCTTC	CASSATANYGYTF
.	TRBJ2-7	.	TRBV5-1	TGCGCCAGCAGCTTTGGCAGATCCTACGAGCAGTACTTC	CASSFGRSYEQYF
.	TRBJ1-4	.	TRBV19	TGTGCCAGTAGTTCGACCTGGGAGGACGAAAAACTGTTTTTT	CASSSTWEDEKLFF
.	TRBJ1-2	.	TRBV7-2	TGTGCCAGCGGACTAAGGCGGGGGCTGTTCTATGGCTACACCTTC	CASGLRRGLFYGYTF
.	TRBJ1-1	.	TRBV19	TGTGCCAGTAGTTCACTCCTCCCGGGGGGAACTGAAGCTTTCTTT	CASSSLLPGGTEAFF
few	TRBJ2-1	.	TRBV14	TGTGCCAGCAGCCAAGTTCGGCGGCCTCAGTACAATGAGCAGTTCTTC	CASSQVRRPQYNEQFF
.	TRBJ1-1	.	TRBV6-5	TGTGCCAGCAGTTATGTACCAGGGGACACTGAAGCTTTCTTT	CASSYVPGDTEAFF
.	TRBJ2-3	.	TRBV2	TGTGCCATTCAACTCCGGGCAGATACGCAGTATTTT	CAIQLRADTQYF
.	TRBJ2-2	.	TRBV11-3	TGTGCCAGCAGCTTAACCGGGGAGCTGTTTTTT	CASSLTGELFF
.	TRBJ2-3	TRBD1	TRBV7-3	TGTGCCAGCAGCTCGACAGGGGGCGTCCTCACAGATACGCAGTATTTT	CASSSTGGVLTDTQYF
.	TRBJ2-1	.	TRBV24-1	TGTGCCACCAGTGATTTTGGCAGGGGAGATGAGCAGTTCTTC	CATSDFGRGDEQFF
.	TRBJ2-3	.	TRBV11-3	TGTGCCAGCAGCTTTGGACAGTCCTCTAGCACAGATACGCAGTATTTT	CASSFGQSSSTDTQYF
.	TRBJ2-6	.	TRBV12-5	TGTGCTAGTGGTTTTAATACAGGCCTGTCCTCTGGGGCCAACGTCCTGACTTTC	CASGFNTGLSSGANVLTF
.	TRBJ2-4	TRBD2	TRBV9	TGTGCCAGCAGCGCCTACCCTCTAGCGGGGGGGCCCAAAAACATTCAGTACTTC	CASSAYPLAGGPKNIQYF
.	TRBJ1-2	.	TRBV6-2/TRBV6-3	TGTGCCAGCAGTTATCCCCTTGGGGCGGGACTCCAAACCTCTTATGGCTACACCTTC	CASSYPLGAGLQTSYGYTF
.	TRBJ1-1	.	TRBV5-1	TGCGCCAGCAGCTTGGCCCGTGTCACTTACCACACTGAAGCTTTCTTT	CASSLARVTYHTEAFF
many	TRBJ1-3	.	TRBV19	TGTGCCAGTAGATCATTCAGGGGCTCTGGAAACACCATATATTTT	CASRSFRGSGNTIYF
.	TRBJ2-3	.	TRBV11-1	TGTGCCAGCAGCTTAGTTACCGATACGCAGTATTTT	CASSLVTDTQYF
.	TRBJ1-6	.	TRBV7-9	TGTGCCAGCAGCTCTTTTGGGTTCCGGGGGCGATTTGGAAATTCACCCCTCCACTTT	CASSSFGFRGRFGNSPLHF
.	TRBJ1-6	.	TRBV7-7	TGTGCCAGCAGCCCAGACCCTAATTCACCCCTCCACTTT	CASSPDPNSPLHF
.	TRBJ2-7	.	TRBV7-9	TGTGCCAGCAGCCCCTGGCAGACCTCCTACGAGCAGTACTTC	CASSPWQTSYEQYF
.	TRBJ2-7	TRBD2	TRBV5-1	TGCGCCAGCAATCGACTAGCGGCTAGCTCCTACGAGCAGTACTTC	CASNRLAASSYEQYF
once	TRBJ1-6	.	TRBV5-5	TGTGCCAGCAGCCCCAATGCGGCCACGGGCTCACCCCTCCACTTT	CASSPNAATGSPLHF
few	TRBJ2-2	.	TRBV7-2	TGTGCCAGCGGTCGGCAGGGAAGGACCGGGGAGCTGTTTTTT	CASGRQGRTGELFF
.	TRBJ1-5	.	TRBV7-8	TGTGCCAGCAGCTTAGACCAACAGGTAAATCAGCCCCAGCATTTT	CASSLDQQVNQPQHF
.	TRBJ2-1	.	TRBV11-2	TGTGCCAGCAGCCTGGGGGCGGGGGAACCCCTTCCACCGTTCTTC	CASSLGAGEPLPPFF
.	TRBJ1-5	TRBD1	TRBV4-1	TGCGCCAGCAGCCAAGTAAGGGGGCCTAGCAATCAGCCCCAGCATTTT	CASSQVRGPSNQPQHF
.	TRBJ2-6	.	TRBV7-9	TGTGCCAGCAGCCGGAGGGGGGTAAAGGCTGGGGCCAACGTCCTGACTTTC	CASSRRGVKAGANVLTF
.	TRBJ2-2	.	TRBV5-1	TGCGCCAGCAGCTTCGCGAGGGGTACTCGGCCTCTAGAGGAGCTGTTTTTT	CASSFARGTRPLEELFF
.	TRBJ1-4	.	TRBV9	TGTGCCAGCAGCGGAGACAGGGAAAAACTGTTTTTT	CASSGDREKLFF
few	TRBJ2-1	.	TRBV5-1	TGCGCCAGCAGCTTCTCACGACCTGGCAATGAGCAGTTCTTC	CASSFSRPGNEQFF
.	TRBJ1-4	.	TRBV6-5	TGTGCCAGCAGTTACTCGACAGGTCAAAATGAAAAACTGTTTTTT	CASSYSTGQNEKLFF
.	TRBJ1-1	.	TRBV6-5	TGTGCCAGCAGTTACACAGGTATCACTGAAGCTTTCTTT	CASSYTGITEAFF